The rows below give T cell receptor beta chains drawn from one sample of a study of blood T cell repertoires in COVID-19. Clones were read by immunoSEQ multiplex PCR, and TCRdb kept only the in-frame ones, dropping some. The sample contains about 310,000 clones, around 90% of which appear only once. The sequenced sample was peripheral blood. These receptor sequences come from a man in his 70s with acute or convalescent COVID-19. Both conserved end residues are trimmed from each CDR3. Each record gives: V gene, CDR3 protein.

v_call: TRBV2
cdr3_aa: ASSGTGYEGTQY

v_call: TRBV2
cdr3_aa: ASSEIRENTIY

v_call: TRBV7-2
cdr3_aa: ASSLEVTGAAYEQY

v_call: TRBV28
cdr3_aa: ASRRTVSYEQY

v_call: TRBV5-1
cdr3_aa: ASSLYPGQGEGTTNEKLF

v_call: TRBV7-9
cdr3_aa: ASSLQAENTEAF

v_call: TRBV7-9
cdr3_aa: ASSFQAGGGNEQF

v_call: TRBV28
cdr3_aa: ASSSSMNTEAF

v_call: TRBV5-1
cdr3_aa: ASSPESPQETQY

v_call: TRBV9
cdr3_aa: ASSVETGRHNEQF

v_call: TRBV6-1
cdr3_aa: ASSDAGRGETQY

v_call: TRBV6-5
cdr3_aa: ASSSLSPYEQY

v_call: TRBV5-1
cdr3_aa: ASKGVPQETQY

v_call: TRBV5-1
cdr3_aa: ASSLASGSGNTIY

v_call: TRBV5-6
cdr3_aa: ASSPPLGTKYNEQF

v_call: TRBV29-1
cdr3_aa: SARQHYNEQF

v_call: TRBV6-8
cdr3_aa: ASSYSSREPRSGANVLT

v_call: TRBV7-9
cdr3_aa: ASSLAENYGYT

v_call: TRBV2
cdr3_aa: ASSPQGQGNSPLH

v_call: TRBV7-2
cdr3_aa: ASSLGQGAGGYT

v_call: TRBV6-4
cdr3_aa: AISHRQGNEPQH

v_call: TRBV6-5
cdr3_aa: ASSYPGGRNEQF

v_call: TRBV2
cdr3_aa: ASSETPQGAGYT

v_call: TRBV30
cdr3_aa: AFGTGSSGANVLT

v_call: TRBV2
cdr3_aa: ASRGRTSGRVGQETQY

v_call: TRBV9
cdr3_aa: ASSVVQGSSYNEQF

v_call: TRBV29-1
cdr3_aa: SASGTGGQNTEAF

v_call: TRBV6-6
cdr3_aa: ASSPTGSVTEAF

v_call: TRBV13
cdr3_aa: ASSLGAGGRQTQY

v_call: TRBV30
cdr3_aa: AWRPRSTQGGRPRYEQY

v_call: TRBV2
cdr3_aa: ASSMGPTGALNQSQH

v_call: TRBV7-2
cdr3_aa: ASSFPDSMNTEAF

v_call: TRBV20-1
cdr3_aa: SASVGEQF

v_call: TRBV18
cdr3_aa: ASGQGGYNEQF

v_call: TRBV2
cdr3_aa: ASSEGQYYGYT

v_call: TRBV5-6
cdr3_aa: ASSLGGFGNQPQH

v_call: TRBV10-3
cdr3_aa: AIRLTSGGPGANVLT

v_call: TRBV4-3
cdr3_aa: ASSRERSMNTEAF

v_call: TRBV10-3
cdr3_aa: AISEPSRLGHTDTQY

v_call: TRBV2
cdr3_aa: ASGTSGVEQY

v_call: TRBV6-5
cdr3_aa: ASRTGDGYNSPLH

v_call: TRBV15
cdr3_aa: ATSRDRRADGYT

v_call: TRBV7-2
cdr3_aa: ASSLAGGIAKNIQY

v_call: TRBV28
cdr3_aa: ASSLMRQPSGNTIY

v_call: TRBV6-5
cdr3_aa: ASSYSGPGQGGGYT

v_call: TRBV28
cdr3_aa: ASSDRDRGLSTEAF

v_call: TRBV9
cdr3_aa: ASSSRLAESTDTQY

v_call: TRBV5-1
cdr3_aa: ASSSSGTGVSEQY

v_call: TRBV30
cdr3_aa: AWRFPGTGGYNSPLH

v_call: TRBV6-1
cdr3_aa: ASSEEFQKLNYGYT

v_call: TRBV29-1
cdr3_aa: SVGPLGTSALGSYNEQF

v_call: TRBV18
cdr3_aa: ASSLAPTGSIGQPQH

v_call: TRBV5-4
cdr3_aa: ASSSAETQY